Shown below are 11 T cell receptor beta chains from a single sample sequenced in a study of blood T cell repertoires in COVID-19. Clones were sequenced by immunoSEQ multiplex PCR, and TCRdb holds only the in-frame ones, with some missing. The table shows around 190,000 clones, with around 76% occurring only once. Sample: peripheral blood. These receptors all stem from a woman in her sixties with COVID-19, enrolled during active disease.

This chain joins TRBV5-6 and TRBJ2-5; 8 nucleotides line up with TRBD2. This CDR3 has 15 residues. V lost 2 bases, J lost 1 base, and 4 bases stayed unmatched. Germline V gene lookup returns CDR1 SGHDT and CDR2 YYEEEE. CDR3 region: CASSFPGGAQETQYF. For the CDR3, the DNA is TGTGCCAGCAGCTTCCCGGGGGGGGCCCAAGAGACCCAGTACTTC.

V usage is TRBV7-2 and J usage is TRBJ2-5, with D perhaps TRBD2 (5 bases). Trimming removed 5 bases at V and 1 base at J, with 11 bases between. The CDR3 spans 14 residues. From germline, CDR1 is SGHTA and CDR2 FQGNSA. CDR3 DNA: TGTGCCAGCAGCCCGCCAGGAGGCCAAGAGACCCAGTACTTC. Its protein is CASSPPGGQETQYF.

The chain recombines TRBV6-2 or TRBV6-3 with TRBJ2-3; 9 positions match TRBD1. Germline V gives CDR1 MNHEY, CDR2 SVGEGT. The CDR3 consists of 14 residues. With 4 bases clipped from V and 7 bases from J, the junction kept 6 bases outside the gene matches. Written as DNA, the CDR3 is TGTGCCAGCAGTTCCGGGACAGGGCGATATACGCAGTATTTT. Translated, it gives CASSSGTGRYTQYF.

The gene calls are TRBV5-4 and TRBJ2-4, with D tentatively TRBD1 (5 bases). CDR3 length equals 15 residues. The V end lost 7 bases, the J end lost 0 bases, and 14 bases lay between the germline ends. CDR1 is SGHNT, CDR2 YYREEE, per germline (reference sequence). The DNA for the CDR3 is TGTGCCAGCGGCGACAGATCTGGAGCCAAAAACATTCAGTACTTC. This codes for CASGDRSGAKNIQYF.

This chain connects TRBV2 to TRBJ1-2, with D possibly matching TRBD1 (6 bases). The CDR3 has 13 amino acids. Trimming took 6 bases from V and 5 from J, leaving 13 bases between them. CDR1 and CDR2 from the germline V gene are SNHLY and FYNNEI. The CDR3 here is CASRATGLYGYTF. CDR3 in DNA: TGTGCCAGCAGGGCGACAGGACTTTATGGCTACACCTTC. Using reference TRBV2 and TRBJ1-2 for the parts outside the CDR3, the full variable domain is EPEVTQTPSHQVTQMGQEVILRCVPISNHLYFYWYRQILGQKVEFLVSFYNNEISEKSEIFDDQFSVERPDGSNFTLKIRSTKLEDSAMYFCASRATGLYGYTFGSGTRLTVV.

V and J are TRBV6-1 and TRBJ2-7; possible D gene TRBD2, 5 bases. Per the germline V gene, CDR1 is MNHNS and CDR2 is SASEGT. The CDR3 is 12 amino acids. V was clipped by 5 bases and J by 7 bases, with 12 bases between them. The CDR3 sequence: CASSTPAGEQYV. For the CDR3, the DNA is TGTGCCAGCAGTACCCCGGCGGGTGAGCAGTACGTC.

The chain joins TRBV27 to TRBJ2-3; 8 bases are shared with TRBD2. The V gene end was trimmed by 7 bases and the J gene end by 8 bases; junction bases not matched to a gene: 11. This CDR3 is 14 amino acids long. The V gene's germline CDR1 is MNHEY and CDR2 SMNVEV (reference sequence). The CDR3 loop is CASIPGLGASTQYF. CDR3 DNA: TGTGCCAGCATTCCGGGACTAGGGGCGTCTACGCAGTATTTT.

The chain couples TRBV5-6 to TRBJ1-4; 7 bases fit TRBD1. The CDR3 spans 16 residues. CDR1 and CDR2 from the germline V gene are SGHDT and YYEEEE. V shed 1 base and J 1 base; nucleotides not matched to a gene: 4. CDR3 DNA: TGTGCCAGCAGCTTGACCTGGGACAGAACTAATGAAAAACTGTTTTTT. Protein: CASSLTWDRTNEKLFF.

This clone was detected only once. V is TRBV18 and J is TRBJ2-6; TRBD1 aligns across 7 bases. Trimming at V came to 4 bases and at J to 0 bases, leaving 9 bases not matched to a gene. CDR3 length: 18 amino acids. Looked up from germline, CDR1 is KGHSH and CDR2 is LQKENI. The CDR3 sequence is CASSRQGQTNSGANVLTF. The CDR3 DNA reads as TGTGCCAGCTCACGCCAGGGACAGACAAACTCTGGGGCCAACGTCCTGACTTTC. The whole variable domain, filled in from reference TRBV18 and TRBJ2-6, reads NAGVMQNPRHLVRRRGQEARLRCSPMKGHSHVYWYRQLPEEGLKFMVYLQKENIIDESGMPKERFSAEFPKEGPSILRIQQVVRGDSAAYFCASSRQGQTNSGANVLTFGAGSRLTVL.

This clone appeared a few times. The chain employs TRBV4-1 and TRBJ1-1, with 8 positions matching TRBD1. Per the germline V gene, CDR1 is MGHRA and CDR2 is YSYEKL. The CDR3 has 16 residues. Losses at the gene ends were 0 bases for V and 8 bases for J; bases not matched to a gene: 11. Written as DNA, the CDR3 is TGCGCCAGCAGCCAAGATGGGGCTTCCCGGGACAGGGAAGCTTTCTTT. Protein sequence: CASSQDGASRDREAFF.

This clone is labeled as medium-sized. This chain links TRBV4-1 with TRBJ1-4, with D unresolved. The germline V gene has CDR1 MGHRA and CDR2 YSYEKL. The CDR3 sequence is 17 residues long. V lost 1 base to trimming and J lost 5 bases, with 17 bases between them. The CDR3 is CASSQGLITRGNEKLFF. CDR3 DNA sequence: TGCGCCAGCAGCCAAGGCCTAATTACGCGAGGGAATGAAAAACTGTTTTTT.